One T cell receptor beta chain is described in this entry. This clonotype was counted ten times or more. No antigen is known for it. Base-call qualities are not available, and no considerably larger clone is one nucleotide away. The CDR3 spans 18 residues, from the cysteine through the phenylalanine. The kept DNA is CDR3 alone, 54 bases in frame from the first base. The junction shows trimming of 1 base on V and 1 base on J, plus 17 bases between the germline ends. The germline V gene encodes CDR1 SEHNR and CDR2 FQNEAQ (reference sequence). The TCR beta CDR3 regions were amplified from the RNA transcripts. The first round of RT-PCR for the TCR CDR3 was performed with the HTBI primer set and the Qiagen OneStep RT-PCR kit. Libraries were constructed in a second round of multiplex PCR, after which size selection and purification were performed. Paired-end sequencing of the libraries was performed with 100 bp reads on an Illumina HiSeq2000. In the paper's pipeline: SOAPnuke was used to process the raw data, throwing out any read that contained adapters or uncalled bases, had a mean Phred below 15, or lacked an exact constant-primer or identifier match. COPE v1.2.5 was used to merge the high-quality paired reads, and each unique nucleotide sequence was defined as a clonotype. MiTCR v1.1 was used to align the clonotypes against IMGT TRBV, TRBD and TRBJ reference segments. Analysis was restricted to V-J combinations with a frequency above 0.0001, which covered roughly 99% of repertoires. A TCS score was defined as the ratio of F50 (clonal expansion) to E x V (chaos), with BLOSUM62-based TCRdist applied between CDR3 peptides within each V-J. Welch's t-statistics and random forest reduced 450 to 600 V-J features to 13, which were used in a naive Bayes classifier (R e1071). TCRdb reworked the public reads: Q25 trimming with fastp, MiXCR clone assembly, productive beta chains retained. Every CDR3 protein is listed once, alongside the most common genes and DNA of its rows. The V and J calls were determined by TCRdb, not by the authors. Across this sample there are 350,000 to 450,000 distinct CDR3 sequences, with approximately 15% seen only once. Approximately 11% of the sample is held by the ten biggest clonotypes.

Graves' hyperthyroidism was defined as stable when no progression to ophthalmopathy occurred over 18 months of follow-up. Hyperthyroidism patients were newly diagnosed, with disease duration under 2 months, and aged 18 to 65 years. Exclusion was applied to patients with uncontrolled infections, other autoimmune diseases, pregnancy or lactation. Diagnoses were based on clinical symptoms, serum thyroxine and TRAb, thyroid ultrasound and orbital computed tomography. PBMCs were isolated from approximately 10 ml of fresh peripheral blood by Ficoll-Paque density gradient centrifugation. Total RNA was extracted using Trizol reagent, and RNA quality was assessed on an Agilent 2100 Bioanalyzer. The sample comes from a study of T cells in Graves' hyperthyroidism and ophthalmopathy (dated by TCRdb to the late 2010s). The study in broad terms: Peripheral blood was collected at initial diagnosis, before any treatment. To identify TCR V-J signatures that set the groups apart, the researchers used a discovery cohort of 100 patients, made up of 40 to 45 with Graves' ophthalmopathy and 55 to 65 with stable Graves' hyperthyroidism. Whether ophthalmopathy could be predicted prospectively was tested in an independent validation cohort made up of roughly 20 hyperthyroidism patients plus 17 patients who later progressed to ophthalmopathy. For training and testing, the 100 or so patients in the discovery cohort were randomly divided in a 7:3 ratio. Thyroid tissue and blood T-cell repertoires from six Graves' hyperthyroidism patients were also compared in the study. After blood sampling, hyperthyroidism patients were treated with methimazole at a starting dose of 30 mg daily, and ophthalmopathy patients were treated with high-dose intravenous methylprednisolone. The paper describes TCR Vbeta CDR3 sequencing of 120 to 150 peripheral blood samples, made up of 43 ophthalmopathy patients, over 70 hyperthyroidism patients and roughly 17 progressor patients.

Study-wide findings and limitations: During validation, the model predicted progression to ophthalmopathy a median of roughly six months ahead of onset, with around 65% sensitivity and around 72% specificity. Sample size was not statistically predetermined, and investigators were not blinded to group allocation. Most expanded thyroid clonotypes (frequency above 0.001) were also found in blood, which suggests that blood repertoires may mirror thyroid immune responses. Ophthalmopathy was separated from stable hyperthyroidism by a 13 V-J signature model, with over 85% sensitivity and approximately 84% specificity obtained in cross-validation and 80%/75% obtained in testing.

The clonotype originates from an older woman with Graves' hyperthyroidism. Specimen: blood. Here the chain combines TRBV7-9 and TRBJ2-1, with an unclear D gene assignment. In nucleotide form, the sequence is TGTGCCAGCAGCTTAGGGTCAGGTAGAAAACGGTCCTACAATGAGCAGTTCTTC. Its product reads: CASSLGSGRKRSYNEQFF. The variable domain in full, with residues beyond the CDR3 obtained from the reference TRBV7-9 and TRBJ2-1 genes, is DTGVSQNPRHKITKRGQNVTFRCDPISEHNRLYWYRQTLGQGPEFLTYFQNEAQLEKSRLLSDRFSAERPKGSFSTLEIQRTEQGDSAMYLCASSLGSGRKRSYNEQFFGPGTRLTVL.